A selection of T cell receptor beta chains follows, all from one sample in a study of radiation and T cells in renal cell carcinoma. The repertoire was sequenced with immunoSEQ multiplex PCR; TCRdb's copy has only in-frame clones and lacks some. The data contain under 150,000 clones, roughly four fifths of them singletons. Sample: blood, taken from a patient whose treatment included radiotherapy and nephrectomy. These receptor sequences come from a woman aged 60-75 years with renal cell carcinoma. CDR3s include the opening cysteine and the closing phenylalanine or tryptophan.

cdr3_aa,v_call,j_call
CSGTWYTEAFF,TRBV29-1,TRBJ1-1
CASSLEGGNQPQHF,TRBV5-1,TRBJ1-5
CASSATGRDQPQHF,TRBV6-1,TRBJ1-5
CASSLRGTTGNTIYF,TRBV7-9,TRBJ1-3
CASNPGGNTDTQYF,TRBV2,TRBJ2-3
CASKEETLSTDTQYF,TRBV6-6,TRBJ2-3
CASSPAGATQPQHF,TRBV4-2,TRBJ1-5
CASSRAGGAESPLHF,TRBV5-1,TRBJ1-6
CAAGKGSVTNEQFF,TRBV6-5,TRBJ2-1
CASSQDIGNEQFF,TRBV4-3,TRBJ2-1
CASSLGGEGAYEQYF,TRBV7-9,TRBJ2-7
CASSPEYNEQFF,TRBV5-1,TRBJ2-1
CASSSGQLGNTIYF,TRBV6-5,TRBJ1-3
CAWMLGQGRDEQFF,TRBV30,TRBJ2-1
CASSLTGGATYEQYF,TRBV7-6,TRBJ2-7
CAWSDTRNQPQHF,TRBV30,TRBJ1-5
CAISPTGGSTDTQYF,TRBV10-3,TRBJ2-3
CASSVDPRDRDTQYF,TRBV9,TRBJ2-3
CASSFFRTDSNQPQHF,TRBV28,TRBJ1-5
CASGREQSTEAFF,TRBV7-9,TRBJ1-1
CASRAAGALEGTYGYTF,TRBV27,TRBJ1-2
CASSIRTSGNTDTQYF,TRBV19,TRBJ2-3
CASSIRTGRSAEAFF,TRBV27,TRBJ1-1
CASSLGSTGELFF,TRBV11-2,TRBJ2-2
CAWSGKRQANTGELFF,TRBV30,TRBJ2-2
CASSSNTGELFF,TRBV11-3,TRBJ2-2
CASRSARGAAYEQYF,TRBV19,TRBJ2-7
CSVGTELNSPLHF,TRBV29-1,TRBJ1-6
CASSLIAGGPHNEQFF,TRBV27,TRBJ2-1
CASNPGTSTDTQYF,TRBV5-1,TRBJ2-3
CASSQGTSFGGEQYF,TRBV7-4,TRBJ2-7
CASSLEGGRQETQYF,TRBV5-1,TRBJ2-5
CASSLWGLTKGAGGGYTF,TRBV5-6,TRBJ1-2
CASTRDRVSGNTIYF,TRBV6-1,TRBJ1-3
CASSTSSQGYNSPLHF,TRBV28,TRBJ1-6
CASSRTSGATNEKLFF,TRBV19,TRBJ1-4
CASSEGLSGANVLTF,TRBV6-1,TRBJ2-6
CAWSVRTGGEQYF,TRBV30,TRBJ2-7